Below are 12 T cell receptor beta chains sequenced from a single sample in a study of CXCR3-negative and CXCR3-positive naive CD8 T cells. Libraries were UMI-labeled 5' RACE TRB cDNA. Reprocessing the 5' RACE reads, TCRdb reports a single entry for every CDR3 protein and omits DNA. This sample contains about 130,000 distinct CDR3 sequences. Material: naive CXCR3- CD8+ T cells from blood. Subset specified: CD45RO-CCR7+CD27+CD95- naive CD8+ T cells lacking CXCR3 (TNR3-). The receptors shown here come from a human donor in good health. Some clones in this sample may be carry-over from other donors' samples.

This chain uses TRBV19 with TRBJ1-3; the TRBD1 assignment by TCRdb is unverifiable without DNA. The germline V gene encodes CDR1 LNHDA and CDR2 SQIVND (reference sequence). There are 14 residues in the CDR3. CDR3 residues: CASSMGASGNTIYF.

The chain recombines TRBV7-7 with TRBJ2-7; the TCRdb D gene call, TRBD1, has no DNA to confirm it. The CDR3 has 15 residues. Germline V gene sequence: CDR1 SSHAT, CDR2 FNYEAQ (reference sequence). CDR3 residues: CASSPSLSQGYEQYF.

This chain links TRBV24-1 with TRBJ2-1. The CDR3 loop spans 13 amino acids. Germline CDR1 KGHDR, CDR2 SFDVKD. The CDR3 spells CATSDVEANEQFF.

The rearrangement links TRBV19 to TRBJ2-1; as DNA is missing, the TRBD1 call by TCRdb cannot be tested. The CDR3 is 14 amino acids. Germline V gene lookup returns CDR1 LNHDA and CDR2 SQIVND (reference sequence). The CDR3 loop reads CASSWDRDYNEQFF.

This chain joins TRBV4-2 and TRBJ2-6. The CDR3 consists of 15 residues. Looked up from germline, CDR1 is LGHNA and CDR2 is YNFKEQ. The CDR3 sequence: CASSHEYSGANVLTF.

The rearrangement joins TRBV20-1 to TRBJ2-7; TCRdb picks TRBD1, but there is no DNA to check that call. CDR3 length: 16 amino acids. Germline-derived CDR1 and CDR2 are DFQATT and SNEGSKA (reference sequence). The CDR3 sequence is CSATSWDRGFSYEQYF.

The chain combines TRBV6-2 or TRBV6-3 with TRBJ1-1. The CDR3 has 15 amino acids. Germline values: CDR1 MNHEY, CDR2 SVGEGT. CDR3 protein: CASSYTRVSNTEAFF.

This chain uses TRBV5-1 with TRBJ2-7; TCRdb reports TRBD1, a call that lacks DNA to check it against. CDR1 and CDR2 from the germline V gene are SGHRS and YFSETQ. The CDR3 is 14 residues long. CDR3 protein: CASSLGTGKDEQYF. Full variable domain (remainder filled in from reference TRBV5-1 and TRBJ2-7): KAGVTQTPRYLIKTRGQQVTLSCSPISGHRSVSWYQQTPGQGLQFLFEYFSETQRNKGNFPGRFSGRQFSNSRSEMNVSTLELGDSALYLCASSLGTGKDEQYFGPGTRLTVT.

The chain has TRBV12-3 or TRBV12-4 and TRBJ1-1; the D call of TRBD1 rests on TCRdb alone, since no DNA is present to check it. The CDR3 is made up of 15 amino acids. CDR3 protein: CASSLGQGADTEAFF.

This sequence joins TRBV19 and TRBJ1-1. There are 12 residues in the CDR3. Germline values: CDR1 LNHDA, CDR2 SQIVND (reference sequence). The CDR3 spells CASSIMESEAFF.

This chain links TRBV27 with TRBJ1-1. This CDR3 region has 13 residues. CDR1 is MNHEY, CDR2 SMNVEV, per germline (reference sequence). CDR3 amino acids: CASSPWVGTEAFF.

The chain combines TRBV15 with TRBJ2-7; TCRdb lists TRBD1, though no DNA is available to test this call. The germline V gene encodes CDR1 LNHNV and CDR2 YYDKDF (reference sequence). The CDR3 runs to 14 residues. The CDR3 loop is CATSRDVRPGEQYF.